Following are 32 T cell receptor beta chains from one sample sequenced in a study of shared clonotypes between healthy human individuals. The protocol was immunoSEQ multiplex PCR, while the TCRdb copy is restricted to in-frame clones and leaves out a portion. This sample carries over 950,000 clones, 60% to 80% of them seen once, and the ten largest clones take 0.7% to 0.95%. Specimen: memory CD4+ T cells from PBMCs. Subset: CD45RA-negative fraction. The receptors were gathered from a young man in good health. Some clones in this sample may be carry-over from other donors' samples.

The chain employs TRBV14 and TRBJ1-1, with 8 bases aligning to TRBD1. The trim removed 0 bases at V and 5 bases at J, leaving 8 bases unmatched. Germline values: CDR1 SGHDN, CDR2 FVKESK. The CDR3 runs to 16 residues. The CDR3, as DNA: TGTGCCAGCAGCCAAGAGTCATGGACAGGGTGGACTGAAGCTTTCTTT. Protein sequence: CASSQESWTGWTEAFF. The complete variable domain, with remaining parts taken from reference TRBV14 and TRBJ1-1, reads EAGVTQFPSHSVIEKGQTVTLRCDPISGHDNLYWYRRVMGKEIKFLLHFVKESKQDESGMPNNRFLAERTGGTYSTLKVQPAELEDSGVYFCASSQESWTGWTEAFFGQGTRLTVV.

The chain carries TRBV30 and TRBJ2-7; TRBD2 might be the D (6 bases). V gave up 4 bases and J gave up 4 bases, with 11 bases separating them. Germline values: CDR1 GTSNPN, CDR2 SVGIG (reference sequence). This CDR3 has 12 amino acids. The CDR3 DNA reads as TGTGCCTGGAAGGGCGGGAAGTACGAGCAGTACTTC. Residues: CAWKGGKYEQYF.

This chain joins TRBV6-5 and TRBJ2-7, with D perhaps TRBD1 or TRBD2 (5 bases each). The CDR3 runs to 13 residues. V was cut by 6 bases and J by 3 bases, with 12 bases left in between. In germline, CDR1 is MNHEY, CDR2 SVGAGI. The CDR3 coding sequence is TGTGCCAGCAGGCCGGGACCGAACTACGAGCAGTACTTC. This gives the protein CASRPGPNYEQYF.

This clone has more than one count but fewer than ten. CDR3 protein: CASSFGQEGQPQHF. In DNA form, the CDR3 reads TGTGCCAGCAGCTTCGGTCAGGAGGGCCAGCCCCAGCATTTT. The chain joins TRBV7-9 to TRBJ1-5; D not resolved. Germline V gives CDR1 SEHNR, CDR2 FQNEAQ (reference sequence). V shed 3 bases and J shed 7 bases, with 13 bases lying between them. The CDR3 length is 14 residues.

The chain has TRBV4-1 and TRBJ2-3; 9 bases are a match to TRBD2. Germline loops: CDR1 MGHRA, CDR2 YSYEKL. This CDR3 has 15 amino acids. The V gene end was trimmed by 5 bases and the J gene end by 1 base; junction bases not matched to a gene: 4. CDR3 bases: TGCGCCAGCAGCGACAGGACTAGCGGCACAGATACGCAGTATTTT. It is translated as CASSDRTSGTDTQYF.

A single count supports this clone. The chain is built from TRBV18 and TRBJ2-5; no firm D call. Germline values: CDR1 KGHSH, CDR2 LQKENI. V dropped 0 bases and J dropped 4 bases, with 9 bases sitting between them. This CDR3 contains 14 residues. CDR3 coding DNA: TGTGCCAGCTCACCACCAACAGTACCAGAGACCCAGTACTTC. Its protein is CASSPPTVPETQYF.

This chain links TRBV7-3 with TRBJ2-5; TRBD2 aligns across 9 bases. The V and J ends lost 1 base and 2 bases, in that order; junction bases with no gene match: 8. The CDR3 runs 17 residues. Germline V CDR1 and CDR2: SGHTA, FQGTGA. Here the CDR3 reads CASSLIPSGMTQETQYF. Here the CDR3 DNA reads TGTGCCAGCAGCTTAATTCCTAGCGGGATGACACAAGAGACCCAGTACTTC.

V gene TRBV6-5 combines with J gene TRBJ1-2, with D tentatively TRBD1 (6 bases). Germline values: CDR1 MNHEY, CDR2 SVGAGI. Deletions cut 5 bases from V and 0 bases from J, with 10 bases between. CDR3 length: 14 amino acids. CDR3: CASSKSGANYGYTF. The DNA for the CDR3 is TGTGCCAGCAGTAAATCAGGGGCTAACTATGGCTACACCTTC.

This clone occurred once. V gene TRBV9 combines with J gene TRBJ2-1; TRBD2 aligns across 7 bases. V shed 0 bases and J 12 bases; nucleotides not matched to a gene: 6. The CDR3 sequence is 13 residues long. Germline V lookup: CDR1 SGDLS, CDR2 YYNGEE. CDR3 bases: TGTGCCAGCAGCGTAGACGGCGGGAGACGGCAGTTCTTC. It translates to CASSVDGGRRQFF.

The chain couples TRBV2 to TRBJ2-4; TRBD2 aligns across 11 bases. The CDR3 totals 16 residues. V dropped 6 bases and J dropped 6; count of bases not matched to a gene: 10. CDR1 SNHLY and CDR2 FYNNEI come from the germline V gene. CDR3 in DNA: TGTGCCAGCAGAAAGACTAGCGGGACAACCTTAAACATTCAGTACTTC. It yields the protein CASRKTSGTTLNIQYF.

This clone was seen more than once but under ten times. The J gene is TRBJ2-7, the V gene TRBV6-8; 14 bases align to TRBD2. Germline CDR1 and CDR2: MNHGY and SAAAGT. The CDR3 extends over 18 amino acids. J was trimmed by 7 bases and V by 0 bases; bases with no gene match: 11. CDR3 amino acids: CASSYSRLAGGPSGEQYF. In DNA, the CDR3 is TGTGCCAGCAGTTACTCGCGACTAGCGGGAGGGCCGAGCGGGGAGCAGTACTTC.

The chain recombines TRBV7-6 with TRBJ1-3; D ambiguous. The germline CDR1 and CDR2 sequences are SGHVS and FNYEAQ. Trimming took 4 bases from V and 0 from J, leaving 7 bases between them. This CDR3 region has 14 residues. Here the CDR3 DNA reads TGTGCCAGCAGCTCCACAGTCTCTGGAAACACCATATATTTT. Protein product: CASSSTVSGNTIYF.

The V call is TRBV10-1, the J call TRBJ1-5, with a tentative D call TRBD1 (5 bases). This CDR3 spans 13 amino acids. Between the trimmed V and J ends, which lost 0 bases and 9 bases, there was a span of 9 bases. The germline V gene encodes CDR1 WNHNN and CDR2 SYGVQD (reference sequence). The CDR3 sequence is CASSESLGAPQHF. CDR3 sequence (DNA): TGCGCCAGCAGTGAGTCTCTCGGGGCGCCCCAGCATTTT.

The gene calls are TRBV15 and TRBJ1-3, with a possible D match to TRBD1 (6 bases). Trimming took 0 bases from V and 2 from J, leaving 8 bases between them. The germline V gene has CDR1 LNHNV and CDR2 YYDKDF (reference sequence). The CDR3 consists of 15 residues. As DNA, the CDR3 is TGTGCCACCAGCAGAGATGCAGGGGCTGGAAACACCATATATTTT. It encodes CATSRDAGAGNTIYF.

This clone has only a few counts. This chain's CDR3 is CASSTPTGEDEKLFF. The CDR3 DNA reads TGTGCCAGCAGTACTCCGACAGGGGAGGATGAAAAACTGTTTTTT. The rearrangement joins TRBV2 to TRBJ1-4; 8 bases agree with TRBD1. The germline gives CDR1 SNHLY, CDR2 FYNNEI. CDR3 length: 15 residues. After removal of 5 bases from V and 6 bases from J, the junction contained 8 bases not matched to a gene.

The chain recombines TRBV5-4 with TRBJ2-7; a weak D match, TRBD2 (6 bases). V was cut by 4 bases and J by 3 bases, with 17 bases left in between. The germline V gene has CDR1 SGHNT and CDR2 YYREEE (reference sequence). The CDR3 length is 15 residues. The DNA of the CDR3 is TGTGCCAGCAGCCCCGGCGGGCGGGGCCTCTACGAGCAGTACTTC. Translation: CASSPGGRGLYEQYF.

The CDR3 nucleotides read TGTGCCAGCATTCAGGAGGGGAATTCACCCCTCCACTTT. Encoded protein: CASIQEGNSPLHF. The genes are TRBV2 and TRBJ1-6; maybe TRBD1 (5 bases). Trimming cost V 7 bases and J 7 bases, with 11 bases left between them. CDR3 length: 13 residues. Germline V gene data show CDR1 as SNHLY and CDR2 as FYNNEI.

V usage is TRBV7-2 and J usage is TRBJ2-1; D remains unclear. V lost 5 bases and J lost 0, with 11 bases in between. This CDR3 contains 15 residues. The V gene's germline CDR1 is SGHTA and CDR2 FQGNSA. DNA for the CDR3: TGTGCCAGCAGCCCCCTTCTTGGCTCCTACAATGAGCAGTTCTTC. This translates into CASSPLLGSYNEQFF.

The sample holds one count of this clone. The rearrangement joins TRBV11-2 to TRBJ2-3, with D perhaps assigned TRBD1 or TRBD2 (6 bases each). Per germline, CDR1 SGHAT and CDR2 FQNNGV. The CDR3 runs to 16 residues. Between the trimmed V and J ends, which lost 1 base and 2 bases, there was a span of 13 bases. The CDR3 loop reads CASSLVLGGVTDTQYF. In nucleotides, the CDR3 is TGTGCCAGCAGCTTAGTTTTGGGGGGCGTCACAGATACGCAGTATTTT.

Concerning this clone: A much larger clonotype is one base distant, so this may be a read error. The CDR3, as DNA: TGTGCCAGCAGCTTAACTAGCGGCAGCTCCTACGAGCAGTACTTC. Translating gives CASSLTSGSSYEQYF. This chain connects TRBV7-7 to TRBJ2-7; TRBD2 aligns across 8 bases. Trimming removed 2 bases from V and 0 bases from J; junction bases left unmatched: 3. CDR3 length equals 15 residues. CDR1 is SSHAT, CDR2 FNYEAQ, per germline (reference sequence).

The chain joins TRBV29-1 to TRBJ2-5, with TRBD1 matching 12 bases. The CDR3 runs to 14 residues. Unmatched junction bases numbered 8, after V lost 7 bases and J lost 5 bases. Per the germline V gene, CDR1 is SQVTM and CDR2 is ANQGSEA. In DNA form, the CDR3 reads TGCAGCGGGACCGGGACAGGGGGCTCGGAGACCCAGTACTTC. This translates into CSGTGTGGSETQYF. The full variable domain, in which reference TRBV29-1 and TRBJ2-5 provide the parts outside the CDR3, is SAVISQKPSRDICQRGTSLTIQCQVDSQVTMMFWYRQQPGQSLTLIATANQGSEATYESGFVIDKFPISRPNLTFSTLTVSNMSPEDSSIYLCSGTGTGGSETQYFGPGTRLLVL.

The CDR3 protein is CAWSRTGGRGTEAFF. The CDR3 DNA sequence: TGTGCCTGGAGTAGGACAGGGGGCCGAGGCACTGAAGCTTTCTTT. The genes are TRBV30 and TRBJ1-1; 11 nucleotides align to TRBD1. Germline V lookup: CDR1 GTSNPN, CDR2 SVGIG (reference sequence). CDR3 size: 15 residues. V lost 2 bases, J lost 4 bases, and 6 bases stayed unmatched.

The rearrangement joins TRBV7-9 to TRBJ2-5; D is uncertain. V was cut by 5 bases and J by 5 bases, with 12 bases left in between. This CDR3 spans 13 amino acids. Per the germline V gene, CDR1 is SEHNR and CDR2 is FQNEAQ (reference sequence). The CDR3 region is CASSQKGVETQYF. The CDR3 DNA sequence: TGTGCCAGCAGCCAGAAGGGTGTGGAGACCCAGTACTTC.

This clone has only a few counts. This sequence joins TRBV6-4 and TRBJ2-2, with D unresolved. This CDR3 spans 12 amino acids. Looked up from germline, CDR1 is MRHNA and CDR2 is SNTAGT. V was shortened by 5 bases and J by 6 bases, with 7 bases between the two germline ends. This CDR3 is CASSLGAGELFF. The CDR3 bases are TGTGCCAGCAGTCTGGGTGCCGGGGAGCTGTTTTTT.

A single count supports this clone. The chain combines TRBV29-1 with TRBJ2-3; TRBD2 agrees at 10 bases. Germline CDR1 is SQVTM and CDR2 is ANQGSEA. The CDR3 is made up of 13 amino acids. Trimming at V came to 6 bases and at J to 5 bases, leaving 5 bases not matched to a gene. The CDR3 DNA follows: TGCAGCGTGCTAGCGGGAGTGTTAGATACGCAGTATTTT. Its protein product is CSVLAGVLDTQYF.

This chain connects TRBV5-1 to TRBJ2-1, with a tentative D call TRBD2 (6 bases). Germline-derived CDR1 and CDR2 are SGHRS and YFSETQ. This CDR3 region has 12 residues. The V end lost 0 bases, the J end lost 12 bases, and 10 bases lay between the germline ends. This CDR3 is CASSLERLGQFF. As DNA, the CDR3 is TGCGCCAGCAGCTTGGAACGACTAGGGCAGTTCTTC. Drawing the rest from reference TRBV5-1 and TRBJ2-1, the complete variable domain is KAGVTQTPRYLIKTRGQQVTLSCSPISGHRSVSWYQQTPGQGLQFLFEYFSETQRNKGNFPGRFSGRQFSNSRSEMNVSTLELGDSALYLCASSLERLGQFFGPGTRLTVL.

The rearrangement joins TRBV2 to TRBJ2-3; no firm D call. The germline CDR1 and CDR2 sequences are SNHLY and FYNNEI. The CDR3 contains 14 residues. Between the trimmed V and J ends, which lost 4 bases and 0 bases, there was a span of 8 bases. CDR3 bases: TGTGCCAGCAGTGTGTGGTCCAGCACAGATACGCAGTATTTT. It specifies CASSVWSSTDTQYF.

CDR3 sequence: CASSQDGTGGEKLFF. DNA of the CDR3: TGCGCCAGCAGCCAAGATGGAACAGGGGGGGAAAAACTGTTTTTT. V is TRBV4-1 and J is TRBJ1-4; the match to TRBD1 covers 8 bases. This CDR3 is 15 amino acids long. The V and J ends lost 0 bases and 8 bases, in that order; junction bases with no gene match: 5. Germline CDR1 is MGHRA and CDR2 is YSYEKL.

The V call is TRBV2, the J call TRBJ1-1; possibly TRBD1 for D (5 bases). This CDR3 comprises 14 residues. The germline V gene has CDR1 SNHLY and CDR2 FYNNEI. V was trimmed by 7 bases and J by 7 bases, leaving 19 bases between them. Here the CDR3 reads CASTGTAGSLEAFF. The CDR3, as DNA: TGTGCCAGCACCGGGACGGCGGGTTCTCTTGAAGCTTTCTTT. The full variable domain, rest sourced from reference TRBV2 and TRBJ1-1, is EPEVTQTPSHQVTQMGQEVILRCVPISNHLYFYWYRQILGQKVEFLVSFYNNEISEKSEIFDDQFSVERPDGSNFTLKIRSTKLEDSAMYFCASTGTAGSLEAFFGQGTRLTVV.

The rearrangement links TRBV5-6 to TRBJ1-2; D is unclear. Germline lookup yields CDR1 SGHDT and CDR2 YYEEEE. CDR3 length equals 13 residues. Between the trimmed V and J ends, which lost 1 base and 4 bases, there was a span of 8 bases. The CDR3 spells CASSLWNSYGYTF. CDR3 in DNA: TGTGCCAGCAGCTTGTGGAACAGCTATGGCTACACCTTC.

This CDR3 reads CASSYSGEYHNEQFF. DNA for the CDR3: TGTGCCAGCAGCTATAGCGGAGAGTACCACAATGAGCAGTTCTTC. The J gene is TRBJ2-1, the V gene TRBV7-2; possible D gene TRBD2, 6 bases. Trimming left V 4 bases short and J 5 bases short, with 15 bases between. CDR1 SGHTA and CDR2 FQGNSA come from the germline V gene. This CDR3 is 15 amino acids long.

The V gene is TRBV19, the J gene TRBJ2-5, with 11 bases aligning to TRBD2. This CDR3 contains 16 residues. In germline, CDR1 is LNHDA, CDR2 SQIVND (reference sequence). After removal of 5 bases from V and 6 bases from J, the junction contained 11 bases not matched to a gene. The CDR3 DNA sequence: TGTGCCAGTAGTTCCCGGACTAGCGGGCCGCCCAAGACCCAGTACTTC. It yields the protein CASSSRTSGPPKTQYF.